A single sample gave rise to the 21 T cell receptor beta chains below, sequenced in a study of shared clonotypes between healthy human individuals (dated by TCRdb to about 2020). Library construction relied on the immunoSEQ multiplex PCR assay. TCRdb carries this immuneACCESS record with in-frame sequences only. Its versions omit some clonotypes, under half of them owing to an unresolved V gene in the studies checked, with the rest unexplained. Counted in this sample were 500,000 to 650,000 clones; around three quarters of them appeared once. Clones ranked in the top ten supply 12% of the sample. The sequenced material came from PBMCs. These TCRs come from a woman in her thirties or forties in good health. Some clones in this sample may be carry-over from other donors' samples.

The chain recombines TRBV29-1 with TRBJ2-7; 7 bases align to TRBD1. This CDR3 comprises 12 residues. Germline CDR1 and CDR2: SQVTM and ANQGSEA. V shed 5 bases, J shed 8 bases, and the junction held 9 bases outside the gene matches. CDR3: CSVRLGQSKQYF. CDR3 nucleotide sequence: TGCAGCGTTCGTTTGGGACAGAGTAAGCAGTACTTC.

The chain combines TRBV7-9 with TRBJ2-7, with D perhaps matching TRBD2 (6 bases). CDR1 SEHNR and CDR2 FQNEAQ come from the germline V gene (reference sequence). Trimming stripped 0 bases from V and 7 bases from J, with 10 bases between. This CDR3 region has 13 residues. The CDR3 here is CASSLAEGVEQYF. CDR3 bases: TGTGCCAGCAGCTTAGCGGAGGGAGTGGAGCAGTACTTC.

The rearrangement joins TRBV2 to TRBJ2-1; TRBD2 might be the D (6 bases). The CDR3 totals 14 residues. V dropped 6 bases and J dropped 0 bases, with 9 bases sitting between them. Per the germline V gene, CDR1 is SNHLY and CDR2 is FYNNEI. The CDR3 here is CASRGGSSYNEQFF. The CDR3 DNA follows: TGTGCCAGCAGAGGAGGGAGCTCCTACAATGAGCAGTTCTTC.

V and J are TRBV6-5 and TRBJ1-5; TRBD1 might be the D (6 bases). Germline CDR1 MNHEY, CDR2 SVGAGI. Trimming stripped 4 bases from V and 1 base from J, with 11 bases between. The CDR3 has 15 residues. The CDR3 is CASSFSDRSNQPQHF. The CDR3 bases are TGTGCCAGCAGTTTCTCTGACAGGAGCAATCAGCCCCAGCATTTT.

This clone occurred a few times. The rearrangement uses TRBV4-2 and TRBJ2-7, with D unclear. This CDR3 region has 15 residues. V lost 1 base to trimming and J lost 3 bases, with 13 bases between them. Germline assignment: CDR1 LGHNA and CDR2 YNFKEQ. The CDR3 protein is CASSQGRNFYYEQYF. The CDR3, as DNA: TGTGCCAGCAGCCAAGGCAGGAACTTCTACTACGAGCAGTACTTC.

Turning to this clone: A much larger clone sits a single nucleotide away, making a read error possible. This specimen includes other DNA sequences encoding the same CDR3. The chain recombines TRBV9 with TRBJ2-3, with D uncertain. Trimming stripped 4 bases from V and 0 bases from J, with 3 bases between. The CDR3 is 12 amino acids. Germline V CDR1 and CDR2: SGDLS, YYNGEE. CDR3 DNA sequence: TGTGCCAGCAGCCCCAGCACAGATACGCAGTATTTT. Translating it yields CASSPSTDTQYF.

Notes on this clone: A much more abundant neighbour one base away suggests this may be a read error. V is TRBV5-4 and J is TRBJ1-1; D ambiguous. CDR3 length: 13 residues. Germline CDR1 SGHNT, CDR2 YYREEE (reference sequence). Between the trimmed V and J ends, which lost 4 bases and 2 bases, there was a span of 9 bases. The CDR3 DNA is TGTGCCAGCAGCCAGACAACCAACACTGAAGCTTTCTTT. Its translation is CASSQTTNTEAFF.

This chain links TRBV27 with TRBJ2-3, with TRBD1 matching 8 bases. The CDR3 is 12 residues long. Germline CDR1 and CDR2: MNHEY and SMNVEV (reference sequence). The V segment lost 7 bases and the J segment 5 bases; nucleotides outside the gene matches: 2. CDR3 sequence (DNA): TGTGCCAGCACTACAGGGGGAGATACGCAGTATTTT. Amino acids: CASTTGGDTQYF.

This clone appeared a few times. One junction end does not reproduce the germline sequence, and a read error may be involved. The J gene is TRBJ1-1, the V gene TRBV29-1; D is undetermined. Germline CDR1 SQVTM, CDR2 ANQGSEA. The CDR3 spans 11 residues. The CDR3, as DNA: TGCAGCGCTGAAAGGGTAACTGAAGCTTTCTTT. Protein: CSAERVTEAFF.

The rearrangement links TRBV7-8 to TRBJ1-2; 7 nucleotides align to TRBD1. CDR3 length equals 16 residues. The V segment lost 5 bases and the J segment 0 bases; nucleotides outside the gene matches: 9. Germline loops: CDR1 SGHVS, CDR2 FQNEAQ. CDR3 amino acids: CASSISTGVANYGYTF. DNA of the CDR3: TGTGCCAGCAGCATCTCAACAGGGGTAGCTAACTATGGCTACACCTTC.

The count of this clone is one. The rearrangement joins TRBV2 to TRBJ2-2; D perhaps matches TRBD1 (6 bases). The V gene's germline CDR1 is SNHLY and CDR2 FYNNEI. The CDR3 contains 11 residues. V was pared by 10 bases and J by 5 bases, with 8 bases between. The CDR3: CATQGTGELFF. CDR3 nucleotides: TGTGCCACACAGGGAACCGGGGAGCTGTTTTTT.

The chain uses TRBV5-1 and TRBJ1-2; no reliable D call. Germline V gene data show CDR1 as SGHRS and CDR2 as YFSETQ. The CDR3 has 14 residues. V lost 2 bases and J lost 1, with 9 bases in between. Written as DNA, the CDR3 is TGCGCCAGCAGCTTACAGACAAGTAACTATGGCTACACCTTC. Protein sequence: CASSLQTSNYGYTF.

The CDR3 spells CASRDTNNEQFF. In nucleotides, the CDR3 is TGTGCCAGCAGGGACACTAACAATGAGCAGTTCTTC. The chain carries TRBV2 and TRBJ2-1, with TRBD1 as a possible D gene (5 bases). Deletions cut 6 bases from V and 5 bases from J, with 8 bases between. The CDR3 covers 12 residues. Germline assignment: CDR1 SNHLY and CDR2 FYNNEI.

This chain joins TRBV10-2 and TRBJ1-5; possible D gene TRBD1, 6 bases. V lost 2 bases to trimming and J lost 5 bases, with 10 bases between them. CDR1 is WSHSY, CDR2 SAAADI, per germline. CDR3 length equals 14 residues. CDR3 bases: TGCGCCAGCAGTGAGACAGGGATGGATCAGCCCCAGCATTTT. It is translated as CASSETGMDQPQHF.

This clone has a handful of counts. A far bigger clonotype differs at one base, so this is likely a read error. This chain uses TRBV5-1 with TRBJ2-2, with 10 nucleotides matching TRBD2. The CDR3 is made up of 17 amino acids. CDR1 is SGHRS and CDR2 is YFSETQ in the germline V gene. CDR3 amino acids: CASSAELAGQNTGELSF. CDR3 sequence (DNA): TGCGCCAGCAGCGCAGAACTAGCGGGACAAAACACCGGGGAGCTGTCTTTT.

This clone has only one observation. J is TRBJ2-5 and V is TRBV30, with 7 nucleotides matching TRBD1. The CDR3 is made up of 15 amino acids. Per germline, CDR1 GTSNPN and CDR2 SVGIG (reference sequence). The ends lost 4 bases at V and 2 bases at J; junction bases unmatched: 10. CDR3 coding DNA: TGTGCCTGGACAGGGGGTCCTCCGTTTCAAGAGACCCAGTACTTC. Its translation: CAWTGGPPFQETQYF. Filled out from reference TRBV30 and TRBJ2-5, the complete variable domain reads SQTIHQWPATLVQPVGSPLSLECTVEGTSNPNLYWYRQAAGRGLQLLFYSVGIGQISSEVPQNLSASRPQDRQFILSSKKLLLSDSGFYLCAWTGGPPFQETQYFGPGTRLLVL.

The gene calls are TRBV10-3 and TRBJ1-2; tentatively, D is TRBD1 (6 bases). The germline V gene has CDR1 ENHRY and CDR2 SYGVKD. This CDR3 has 12 amino acids. V was clipped by 6 bases and J by 8 bases, with 13 bases between them. The CDR3 DNA sequence: TGTGCCATCAGGGTAGGGACAAGCGGCTACACCTTC. It translates to CAIRVGTSGYTF.

This chain joins TRBV5-1 and TRBJ2-1; 10 nucleotides align to TRBD2. V gave up 0 bases and J gave up 9 bases; unmatched junction bases: 6. The germline V gene has CDR1 SGHRS and CDR2 YFSETQ. CDR3 length: 15 amino acids. The CDR3 region has the DNA TGCGCCAGCAGCTTGGGCCTAGCGGGAGTCAGTGAGCAGTTCTTC. As protein: CASSLGLAGVSEQFF. The full variable domain, completed using reference TRBV5-1 and TRBJ2-1, is KAGVTQTPRYLIKTRGQQVTLSCSPISGHRSVSWYQQTPGQGLQFLFEYFSETQRNKGNFPGRFSGRQFSNSRSEMNVSTLELGDSALYLCASSLGLAGVSEQFFGPGTRLTVL.

The chain has TRBV14 and TRBJ2-7; D perhaps matches TRBD1 (5 bases). The length of the CDR3 is 17 residues. Per germline, CDR1 SGHDN and CDR2 FVKESK. V gave up 1 base and J gave up 1 base, with 17 bases separating them. As DNA, the CDR3 is TGTGCCAGCAGCCAAGGGTTCGGTATGCAGGGATCCTACGAGCAGTACTTC. As protein: CASSQGFGMQGSYEQYF. Filled out from reference TRBV14 and TRBJ2-7, the complete variable domain reads EAGVTQFPSHSVIEKGQTVTLRCDPISGHDNLYWYRRVMGKEIKFLLHFVKESKQDESGMPNNRFLAERTGGTYSTLKVQPAELEDSGVYFCASSQGFGMQGSYEQYFGPGTRLTVT.

This clone was observed many times. V and J are TRBV27 and TRBJ2-1, with 10 bases lining up with TRBD2. The junction had 11 bases not matched to a gene; V was cut back by 3 bases and J by 9 bases. The CDR3 covers 16 residues. Germline assignment: CDR1 MNHEY and CDR2 SMNVEV (reference sequence). The CDR3 spells CASSFLLAGSKREQFF. CDR3 nucleotides: TGTGCCAGCAGTTTCCTACTAGCGGGATCTAAACGTGAGCAGTTCTTC.

The CDR3 DNA reads TGCGCCAGCAGTCAGTCGGTCAGAGAGAACACTGAAGCTTTCTTT. It is translated as CASSQSVRENTEAFF. The V call is TRBV23-1, the J call TRBJ1-1, with no clear D. TRBV23-1 is sorted into the ORF group, with uncertain function. CDR3 length equals 15 residues. The V and J ends lost 3 bases and 1 base respectively, with 12 bases between them.